This T cell receptor beta chain was recorded in a study of T cell changes during pregnancy in multiple sclerosis. TCRdb's copy holds only in-frame clones and misses some; the assay was immunoSEQ multiplex PCR. The sample has around 36,000 clones, around nine tenths seen once. Sample: CD4+ T cells from peripheral blood mononuclear cells, taken in the third trimester of pregnancy. The origin of this receptor is a female donor with multiple sclerosis, enrolled in a pregnancy study.

CDR3 bases: TGTGCCAGCAGTTCCGCCGGGACAGGGGAGGAAAAACTGTTTTTT. Amino acid sequence: CASSSAGTGEEKLFF. The chain uses TRBV28 and TRBJ1-4, with 10 bases that match TRBD1. Germline V gene sequence: CDR1 MDHEN, CDR2 SYDVKM. This CDR3 has 15 amino acids. J lost 8 bases, V lost 4 bases, and 7 bases had no gene match.